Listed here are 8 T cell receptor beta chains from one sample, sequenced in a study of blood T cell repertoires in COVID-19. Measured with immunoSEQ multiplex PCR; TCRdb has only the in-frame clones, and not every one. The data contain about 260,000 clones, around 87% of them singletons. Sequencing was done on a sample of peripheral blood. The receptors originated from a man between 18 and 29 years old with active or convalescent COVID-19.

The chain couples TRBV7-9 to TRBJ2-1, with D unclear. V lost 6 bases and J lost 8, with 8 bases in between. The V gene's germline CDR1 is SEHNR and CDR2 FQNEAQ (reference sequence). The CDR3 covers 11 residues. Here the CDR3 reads CASSPPDEQFF. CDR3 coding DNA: TGTGCCAGCAGTCCCCCCGATGAGCAGTTCTTC.

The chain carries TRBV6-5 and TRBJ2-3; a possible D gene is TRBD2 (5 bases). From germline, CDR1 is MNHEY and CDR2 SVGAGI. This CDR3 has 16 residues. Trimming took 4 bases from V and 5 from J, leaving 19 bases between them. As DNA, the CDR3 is TGTGCCAGCAGTTTGATCGGGAATGTCAAAAGAGATACGCAGTATTTT. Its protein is CASSLIGNVKRDTQYF.

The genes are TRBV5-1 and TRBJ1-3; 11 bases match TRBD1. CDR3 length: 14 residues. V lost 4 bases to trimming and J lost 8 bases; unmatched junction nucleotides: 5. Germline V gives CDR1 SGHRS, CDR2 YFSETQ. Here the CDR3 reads CASSRTGGLDTIYF. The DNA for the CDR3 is TGCGCCAGCAGCCGGACAGGGGGCTTGGACACCATATATTTT.

CDR3 amino acids: CASSLSGEYADTQYF. CDR3 nucleotides: TGTGCCAGCAGCTTGTCAGGGGAGTATGCCGATACGCAGTATTTT. The V call is TRBV5-4, the J call TRBJ2-3; D is possibly TRBD1 (6 bases). Germline V CDR1 and CDR2: SGHNT, YYREEE (reference sequence). The germline V and J ends were trimmed by 1 base and 6 bases, with 15 bases remaining between them. CDR3 length: 15 residues.

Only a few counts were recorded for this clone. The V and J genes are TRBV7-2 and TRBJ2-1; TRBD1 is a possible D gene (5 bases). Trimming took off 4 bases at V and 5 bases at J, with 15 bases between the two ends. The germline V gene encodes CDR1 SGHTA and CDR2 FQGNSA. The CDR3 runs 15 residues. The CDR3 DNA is TGTGCCAGCAGCTCGTGGGGCTCGGAGAACAATGAGCAGTTCTTC. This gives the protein CASSSWGSENNEQFF.

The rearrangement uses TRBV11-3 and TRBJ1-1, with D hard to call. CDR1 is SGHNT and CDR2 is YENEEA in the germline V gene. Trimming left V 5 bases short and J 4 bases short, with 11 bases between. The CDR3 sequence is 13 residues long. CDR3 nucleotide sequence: TGTGCCAGCAGCCTTGTTCAGCGCACTGAAGCTTTCTTT. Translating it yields CASSLVQRTEAFF.

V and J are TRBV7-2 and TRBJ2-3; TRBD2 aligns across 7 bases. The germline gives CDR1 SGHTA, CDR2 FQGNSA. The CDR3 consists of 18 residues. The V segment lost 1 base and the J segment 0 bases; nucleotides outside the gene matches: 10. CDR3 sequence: CASSLDLWGGASTDTQYF. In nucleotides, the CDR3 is TGTGCCAGCAGCTTAGATTTATGGGGGGGTGCTAGCACAGATACGCAGTATTTT. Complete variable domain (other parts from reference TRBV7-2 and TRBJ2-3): GAGVSQSPSNKVTEKGKDVELRCDPISGHTALYWYRQSLGQGLEFLIYFQGNSAPDKSGLPSDRFSAERTGGSVSTLTIQRTQQEDSAVYLCASSLDLWGGASTDTQYFGPGTRLTVL.

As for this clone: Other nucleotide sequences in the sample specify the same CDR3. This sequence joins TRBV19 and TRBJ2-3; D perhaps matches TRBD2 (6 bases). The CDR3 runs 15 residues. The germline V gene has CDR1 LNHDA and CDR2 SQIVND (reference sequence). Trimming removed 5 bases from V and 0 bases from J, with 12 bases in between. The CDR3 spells CASSPRDSSTDTQYF. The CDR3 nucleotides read TGTGCCAGTAGTCCCCGGGACTCAAGCACAGATACGCAGTATTTT.